This is a list of T cell receptor beta chains from one sample in a study of shared clonotypes between healthy human individuals. Repertoires were generated with immunoSEQ multiplex PCR, while TCRdb's copy carries only in-frame clones and drops some. This sample has some 2,000,000 clones, with approximately 95% found just once. Material for sequencing was naive CD4+ T cells sorted from blood. These receptors originate from a man between 18 and 35 years old in good health. CDR3s include the opening cysteine and the closing phenylalanine or tryptophan. A D gene is named only where the DNA matches it firmly. Part of the rows lack a size; the others show once, few, many or a class for expanded clones.

TRBV30	NA	TRBJ1-2	NA	TGTGCCTGGAGAGTCCCTGGGACATTTAACTATGGCTACACCTTC	CAWRVPGTFNYGYTF
TRBV11-3	NA	TRBJ2-2	TRBD2	TGTGCCAGCAGCTTAGACGGGGGGAGTACCGGGGAGCTGTTTTTT	CASSLDGGSTGELFF
TRBV5-1	NA	TRBJ2-3	TRBD1	TGCGCCAGCAGCAAAGACAGGGGTCCGGATACGCAGTATTTT	CASSKDRGPDTQYF
TRBV7-8	NA	TRBJ2-1	TRBD2	TGTGCCAGCAGCAACCCGCCGGGACTAGGGGCAGGTAGGGAGCAGTTCTTC	CASSNPPGLGAGREQFF
TRBV5-8	NA	TRBJ1-1	NA	TGTGCCAGCAGCTTGAAAGGGAAACCTTTCTTT	CASSLKGKPFF
TRBV30	NA	TRBJ1-1	TRBD1	TGTGCCTGGGGGACAGGGGAAGTGAACACTGAAGCTTTCTTT	CAWGTGEVNTEAFF
TRBV6-5	NA	TRBJ1-6	TRBD1	TGTGCCAGCAGTTATGGGACAGGGGGCAATAATTCACCCCTCCACTTT	CASSYGTGGNNSPLHF
TRBV10-2	NA	TRBJ2-1	NA	TGCGCCAGCAGGAACGGCAGGGGTTCCTACAATGAGCAGTTCTTC	CASRNGRGSYNEQFF
TRBV18	once	TRBJ2-7	NA	TGTGCCAGCTCACAACCGGGGCAGGGGCAGTACTTC	CASSQPGQGQYF
TRBV11-2	NA	TRBJ2-1	NA	TGTGCCAGCGCAGGCTACAATGAGCAGTTCTTC	CASAGYNEQFF
TRBV7-2	NA	TRBJ2-3	TRBD2	TGTGCCAGCAGCTTTGGACTAGGAGATACGCAGTATTTT	CASSFGLGDTQYF
TRBV2	NA	TRBJ2-5	NA	TGTGCCAGCAGTTCTCAAGAGACCCAGTACTTC	CASSSQETQYF
TRBV30	NA	TRBJ2-7	NA	TGTGCCTGGGGTTACGACGAGCAGTACTTC	CAWGYDEQYF
TRBV28	NA	TRBJ2-3	NA	TGTGCCAGCCGCGACAGCACAGATACGCAGTATTTT	CASRDSTDTQYF
TRBV2	NA	TRBJ2-3	TRBD2	TGTGCCAGCAGGACTAGCGGGGTGAGCACAGATACGCAGTATTTT	CASRTSGVSTDTQYF
TRBV11-3	NA	TRBJ2-3	TRBD1	TGTGCCAGCAGCTTAGGCGGTACAGGGGGCACGGATACGCAGTATTTT	CASSLGGTGGTDTQYF
TRBV7-2	NA	TRBJ2-2	NA	TGTGCCAGCAGCTTAGCGGGACTCAACACCGGGGAGCTGTTTTTT	CASSLAGLNTGELFF
TRBV7-6	once	TRBJ2-5	TRBD2	TGTGCCAGCAGCTTTAGCGGGAGAGGGGAGACCCAGTACTTC	CASSFSGRGETQYF
TRBV11-2	NA	TRBJ2-6	NA	TGTGCCAGCAGCTTAGGAGCAGGGGCCTTGAACACATTGACTTTC	CASSLGAGALNTLTF
TRBV7-2	NA	TRBJ2-3	TRBD2	TGTGCCAGCAGCTCCCCGTTACTAGCGTACACAGATACGCAGTATTTT	CASSSPLLAYTDTQYF
TRBV6-1	once	TRBJ2-4	NA	TGTGCCAGCAGTGACCCTCGTGTCTCGTCTCTGGCCAAAAACATTCAGTACTTC	CASSDPRVSSLAKNIQYF
TRBV4-3	few	TRBJ1-3	TRBD1	TGCGCCAGCAGCCAGAGGGGACAGGGAGGAAACACCATATATTTT	CASSQRGQGGNTIYF
TRBV5-1	NA	TRBJ1-2	NA	TGCGCCAGCAGCCTTCAAGGGGGTGAAGGCGGCTACACCTTC	CASSLQGGEGGYTF
TRBV2	NA	TRBJ2-2	NA	TGTGCCAGCAGCCCACAGGGTGGCACCGGGGAGCTGTTTTTT	CASSPQGGTGELFF
TRBV7-9	NA	TRBJ1-1	NA	TGTGCCAGCCGGGCCGAAGCTTTCTTT	CASRAEAFF
TRBV5-1	NA	TRBJ2-7	NA	TGCGCCAGCAGCTTGGGGCAAGGACTATCGAGCTCCTACGAGCAGTACTTC	CASSLGQGLSSSYEQYF
TRBV9	NA	TRBJ2-1	NA	TGTGCCAGCAGCGTACAGGGAAGATCCTACAATGAGCAGTTCTTC	CASSVQGRSYNEQFF
TRBV28	once	TRBJ2-5	TRBD2	TGTGCCAGCAGTTTGGGGGGGGTACAAGAGACCCAGTACTTC	CASSLGGVQETQYF
TRBV2	NA	TRBJ2-7	TRBD2	TGTGCCAGCAACCCTAGCGGGAACTACTACGAGCAGTACTTC	CASNPSGNYYEQYF
TRBV19	NA	TRBJ2-4	TRBD1	TGTGCCAGTAGTCTAGGGGGCATCGCCAAAAACATTCAGTACTTC	CASSLGGIAKNIQYF
TRBV5-6	NA	TRBJ1-2	TRBD1	TGTGCCAGCAGCAGCTGGGGACAGGGGGTTCATGGCTACACCTTC	CASSSWGQGVHGYTF
TRBV7-9	NA	TRBJ2-7	TRBD1	TGTGCCAGCAGCTTCGGACAGGGAATTTACGAGCAGTACTTC	CASSFGQGIYEQYF
TRBV5-5	NA	TRBJ1-6	TRBD1	TGTGCCAGCAGCCCACCGACAGGGGGTGATTCACCCCTCCACTTT	CASSPPTGGDSPLHF
TRBV20-1	NA	TRBJ2-7	TRBD1	TGCAGTGCTAGAGGACAGGGCATGCCGTACTTC	CSARGQGMPYF
TRBV18	NA	TRBJ2-5	NA	TGTGCCAGCTCACCACGTGGGGGGTTCCAAGAGACCCAGTACTTC	CASSPRGGFQETQYF
TRBV9	NA	TRBJ2-2	NA	TGTGCCAGCAGCGTAGGGTCTTTCAACACCGGGGAGCTGTTTTTT	CASSVGSFNTGELFF
TRBV11-2	NA	TRBJ1-2	TRBD1	TGTGCCAGCAGCCCATTGACAGGGGGCTATGGCTACACCTTC	CASSPLTGGYGYTF
TRBV9	NA	TRBJ2-5	NA	TGTGCCAGCAGCGTGCGCGGGGCCTACCAAGAGACCCAGTACTTC	CASSVRGAYQETQYF
TRBV2	few	TRBJ1-3	NA	TGTGCCAGCAGCCTCGACAGCGGCTCTGGAAACACCATATATTTT	CASSLDSGSGNTIYF
TRBV30	NA	TRBJ2-3	TRBD1	TGTGCCTGGAGTCCCGGACAGGGATACACAGATACGCAGTATTTT	CAWSPGQGYTDTQYF
TRBV6-1	NA	TRBJ2-3	NA	TGTGCCAGCAGTGCCGAGGGACTTGATACGCAGTATTTT	CASSAEGLDTQYF
TRBV6-1	NA	TRBJ2-7	TRBD1	TGTGCCAGCAGCCTGGACAGGGCTTCCTACGAGCAGTACTTC	CASSLDRASYEQYF
TRBV5-4	NA	TRBJ2-7	TRBD1	TGTGCCAGCAGCTCCTCGGGGACAGGGGCCTACGAGCAGTACTTC	CASSSSGTGAYEQYF
TRBV18	NA	TRBJ1-1	NA	TGTGCCAGCTCACCGGTGGGGCTTGAAGCTTTCTTT	CASSPVGLEAFF
TRBV7-9	NA	TRBJ1-4	TRBD1	TGTGCCAGCAGCCGACAGGGCCGGGAAAAACTGTTTTTT	CASSRQGREKLFF